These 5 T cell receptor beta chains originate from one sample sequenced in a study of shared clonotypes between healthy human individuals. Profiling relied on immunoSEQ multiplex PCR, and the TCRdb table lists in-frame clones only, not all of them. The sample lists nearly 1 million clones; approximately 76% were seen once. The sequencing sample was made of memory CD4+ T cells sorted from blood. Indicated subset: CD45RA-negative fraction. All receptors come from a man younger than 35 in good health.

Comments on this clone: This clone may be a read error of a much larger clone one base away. CDR3 amino acids: CASSVGTAYGYTF. The CDR3 nucleotides read TGTGCCAGCAGTGTCGGGACAGCCTATGGCTACACCTTC. The rearrangement links TRBV28 to TRBJ1-2; 7 nucleotides line up with TRBD1. The CDR3 has 13 residues. V trimming: 5 bases; J trimming: 4 bases; junction bases outside the gene matches: 4. The germline gives CDR1 MDHEN, CDR2 SYDVKM.

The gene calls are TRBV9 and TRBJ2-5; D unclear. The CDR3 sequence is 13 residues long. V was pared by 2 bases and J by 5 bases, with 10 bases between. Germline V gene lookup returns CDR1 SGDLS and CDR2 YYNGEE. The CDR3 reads CASSVSGLETQYF. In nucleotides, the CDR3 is TGTGCCAGCAGCGTGTCCGGATTGGAGACCCAGTACTTC.

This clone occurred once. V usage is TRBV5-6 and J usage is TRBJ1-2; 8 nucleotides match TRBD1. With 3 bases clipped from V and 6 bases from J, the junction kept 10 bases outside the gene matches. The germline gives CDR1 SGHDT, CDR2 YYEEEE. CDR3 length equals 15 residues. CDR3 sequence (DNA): TGTGCCAGCAGCTCCTACGATACAGGGGGGAATGGCTACACCTTC. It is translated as CASSSYDTGGNGYTF.

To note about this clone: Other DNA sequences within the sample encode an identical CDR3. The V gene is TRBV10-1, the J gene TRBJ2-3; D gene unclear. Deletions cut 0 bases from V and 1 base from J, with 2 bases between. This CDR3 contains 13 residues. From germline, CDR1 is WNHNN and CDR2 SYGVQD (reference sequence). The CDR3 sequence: CASSESGTDTQYF. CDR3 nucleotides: TGCGCCAGCAGTGAGTCTGGCACAGATACGCAGTATTTT.

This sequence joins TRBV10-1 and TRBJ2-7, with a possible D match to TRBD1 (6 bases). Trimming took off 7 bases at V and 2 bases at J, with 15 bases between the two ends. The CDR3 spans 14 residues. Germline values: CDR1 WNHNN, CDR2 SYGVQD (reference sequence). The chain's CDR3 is CASKLGAGPYEQYF. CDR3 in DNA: TGCGCCAGCAAATTGGGGGCAGGGCCCTACGAGCAGTACTTC.